Presented here are 2 T cell receptor beta chains from one specimen sequenced in a study of blood T cell repertoires in COVID-19. Method: immunoSEQ multiplex PCR; TCRdb's copy keeps in-frame clones and lacks some. The sample includes roughly 360,000 clones, around nine tenths seen only once; the top ten take more than 0.9%. Material: PBMCs or T cells enriched from blood (not recorded which). The receptors derive from a woman younger than 45 with acute COVID-19.

The chain links TRBV6-5 to TRBJ1-2, with D maybe TRBD1 (5 bases). CDR1 MNHEY and CDR2 SVGAGI come from the germline V gene. The CDR3 length is 13 residues. V lost 5 bases and J 2 bases, leaving 9 bases between the germline ends. The CDR3, as DNA: TGTGCCAGCAGTCCCAGGGAAAACTATGGCTACACCTTC. It yields the protein CASSPRENYGYTF.

The J gene is TRBJ2-7, the V gene TRBV4-2; 9 nucleotides line up with TRBD2. The CDR3 consists of 15 residues. Trimming cost V 0 bases and J 4 bases; bases outside gene matches: 4. Germline assignment: CDR1 LGHNA and CDR2 YNFKEQ. The CDR3 here is CASSQELAGVYEQYF. The CDR3 nucleotides read TGTGCCAGCAGCCAAGAATTAGCGGGGGTTTACGAGCAGTACTTC.